This T cell receptor beta chain was recovered during a study of T cells after posttransplantation cyclophosphamide. The protocol was immunoSEQ multiplex PCR, while the TCRdb copy is restricted to in-frame clones and leaves out a portion. This sample has around 66,000 clones; about 94% occur once, and the top ten carry approximately 2.7%. To note about this clone: The antigen remains unidentified.

Study results and caveats: TRB overlap between skin or GI tissue T cells and blood was limited.

The CDR3 is 19 residues long. J was trimmed by 3 bases and V by 6 bases; bases with no gene match: 17. Germline values: CDR1 LNHDA, CDR2 SQIVND (reference sequence). Sequenced: PBMCs. This sequence originates from a woman in her twenties or thirties in good health and a related stem cell transplant donor. The genes are TRBV19 and TRBJ1-4; the match to TRBD1 covers 9 bases. CDR3 in amino acids: CASSNFKQGAREANEKLFF. CDR3 coding DNA: TGTGCCAGTAGCAATTTCAAACAGGGGGCGCGGGAAGCTAATGAAAAACTGTTTTTT.